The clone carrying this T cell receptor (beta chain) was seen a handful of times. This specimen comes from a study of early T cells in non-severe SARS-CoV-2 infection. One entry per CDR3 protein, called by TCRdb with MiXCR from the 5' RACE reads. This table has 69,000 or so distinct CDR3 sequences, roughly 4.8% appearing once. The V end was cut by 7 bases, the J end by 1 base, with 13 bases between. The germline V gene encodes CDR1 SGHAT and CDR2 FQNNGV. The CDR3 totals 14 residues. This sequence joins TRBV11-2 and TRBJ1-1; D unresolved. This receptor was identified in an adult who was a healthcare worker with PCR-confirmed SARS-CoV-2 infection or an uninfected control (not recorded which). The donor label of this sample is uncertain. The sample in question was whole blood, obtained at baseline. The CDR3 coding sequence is TGTGCCAGCACCCCCGGGCGAGAGAACACTGAAGCTTTCTTT. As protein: CASTPGRENTEAFF. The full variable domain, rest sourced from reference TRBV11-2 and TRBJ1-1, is EAGVAQSPRYKIIEKRQSVAFWCNPISGHATLYWYQQILGQGPKLLIQFQNNGVVDDSQLPKDRFSAERLKGVDSTLKIQPAKLEDSAVYLCASTPGRENTEAFFGQGTRLTVV.